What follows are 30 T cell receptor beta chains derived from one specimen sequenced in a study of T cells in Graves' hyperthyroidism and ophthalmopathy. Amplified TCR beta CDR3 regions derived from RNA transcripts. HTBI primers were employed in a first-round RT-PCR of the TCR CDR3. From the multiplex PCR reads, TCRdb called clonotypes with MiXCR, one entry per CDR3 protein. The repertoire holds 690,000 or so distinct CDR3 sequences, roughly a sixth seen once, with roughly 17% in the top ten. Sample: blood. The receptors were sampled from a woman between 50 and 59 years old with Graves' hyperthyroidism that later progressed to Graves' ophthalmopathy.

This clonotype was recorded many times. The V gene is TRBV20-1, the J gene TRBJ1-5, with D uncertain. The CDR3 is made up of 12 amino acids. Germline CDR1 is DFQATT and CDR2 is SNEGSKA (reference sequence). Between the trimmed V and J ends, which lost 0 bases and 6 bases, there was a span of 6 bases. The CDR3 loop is CSARDRVQPQHF. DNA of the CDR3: TGCAGTGCTAGAGATAGGGTTCAGCCCCAGCATTTT.

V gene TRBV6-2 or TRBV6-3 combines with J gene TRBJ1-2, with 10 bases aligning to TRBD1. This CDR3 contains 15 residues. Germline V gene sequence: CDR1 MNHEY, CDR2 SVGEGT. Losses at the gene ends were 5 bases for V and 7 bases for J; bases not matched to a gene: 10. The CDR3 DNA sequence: TGTGCCAGCAGTCCCCGGACAGGGGGAATATTTGGCTACACCTTC. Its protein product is CASSPRTGGIFGYTF.

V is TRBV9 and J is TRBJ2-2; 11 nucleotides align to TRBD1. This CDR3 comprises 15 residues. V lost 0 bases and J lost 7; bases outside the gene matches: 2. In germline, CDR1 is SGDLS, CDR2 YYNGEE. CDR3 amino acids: CASSVAGTGGGELFF. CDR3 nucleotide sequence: TGTGCCAGCAGCGTAGCCGGGACAGGGGGCGGGGAGCTGTTTTTT. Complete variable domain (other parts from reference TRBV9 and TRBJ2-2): DSGVTQTPKHLITATGQRVTLRCSPRSGDLSVYWYQQSLDQGLQFLIQYYNGEERAKGNILERFSAQQFPDLHSELNLSSLELGDSALYFCASSVAGTGGGELFFGEGSRLTVL.

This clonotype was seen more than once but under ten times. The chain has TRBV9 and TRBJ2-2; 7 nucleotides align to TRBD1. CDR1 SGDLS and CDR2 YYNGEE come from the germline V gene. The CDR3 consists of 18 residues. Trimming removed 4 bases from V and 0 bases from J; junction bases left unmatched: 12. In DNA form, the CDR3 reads TGTGCCAGCAGCCCAATGACGGGACAGACGACGAACACCGGGGAGCTGTTTTTT. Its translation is CASSPMTGQTTNTGELFF.

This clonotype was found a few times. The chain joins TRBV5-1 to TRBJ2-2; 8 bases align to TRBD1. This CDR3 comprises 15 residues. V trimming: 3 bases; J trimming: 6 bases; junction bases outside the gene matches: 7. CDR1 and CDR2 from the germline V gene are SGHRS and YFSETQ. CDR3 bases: TGCGCCAGCAGCTCCGGGACAGGCTTCTCCGGGGAGCTGTTTTTT. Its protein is CASSSGTGFSGELFF.

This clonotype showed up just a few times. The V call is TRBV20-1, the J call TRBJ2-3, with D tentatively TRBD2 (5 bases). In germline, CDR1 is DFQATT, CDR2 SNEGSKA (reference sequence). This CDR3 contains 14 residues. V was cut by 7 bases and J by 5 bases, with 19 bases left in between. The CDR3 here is CSVKKWEAVDTQYF. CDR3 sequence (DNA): TGCAGTGTAAAGAAGTGGGAAGCGGTAGATACGCAGTATTTT.

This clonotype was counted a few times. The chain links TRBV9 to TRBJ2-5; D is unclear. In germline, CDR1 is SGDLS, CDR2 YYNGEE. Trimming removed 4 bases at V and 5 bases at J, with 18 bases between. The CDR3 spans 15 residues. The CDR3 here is CASSPHQVPRETQYF. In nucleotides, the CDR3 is TGTGCCAGCAGCCCTCATCAGGTCCCTCGGGAGACCCAGTACTTC. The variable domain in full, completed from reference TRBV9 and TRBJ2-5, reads DSGVTQTPKHLITATGQRVTLRCSPRSGDLSVYWYQQSLDQGLQFLIQYYNGEERAKGNILERFSAQQFPDLHSELNLSSLELGDSALYFCASSPHQVPRETQYFGPGTRLLVL.

The DNA for the CDR3 is TGTGCCAGCAGTGCCCGGATTGCCAATCAGCCCCAGCATTTT. Amino acids: CASSARIANQPQHF. The rearrangement uses TRBV25-1 and TRBJ1-5; no clear D. This CDR3 is built from 14 residues. Trimming cost V 4 bases and J 3 bases, with 10 bases left between them. Per germline, CDR1 MGHDK and CDR2 SYGVNS.

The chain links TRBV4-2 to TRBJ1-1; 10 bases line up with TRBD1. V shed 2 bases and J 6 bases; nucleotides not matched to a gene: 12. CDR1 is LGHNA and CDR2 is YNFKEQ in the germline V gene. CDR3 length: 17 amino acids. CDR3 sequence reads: CASSQTIPGQGTAEAFF. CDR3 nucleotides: TGTGCCAGCAGCCAAACGATTCCGGGACAGGGGACCGCTGAAGCTTTCTTT.

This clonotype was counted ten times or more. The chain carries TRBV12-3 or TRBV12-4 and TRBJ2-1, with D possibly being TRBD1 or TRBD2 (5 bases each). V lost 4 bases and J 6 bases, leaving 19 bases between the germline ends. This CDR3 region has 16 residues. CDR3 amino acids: CASSSYRLALGNEQFF. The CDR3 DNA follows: TGTGCCAGCAGTTCCTACAGGCTCGCACTAGGCAATGAGCAGTTCTTC.

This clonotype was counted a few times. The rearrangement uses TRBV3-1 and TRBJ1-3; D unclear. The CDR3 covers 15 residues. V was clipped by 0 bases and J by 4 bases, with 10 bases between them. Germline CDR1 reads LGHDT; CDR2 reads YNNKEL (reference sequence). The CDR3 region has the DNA TGTGCCAGCAGCCAAGACGAGGGTTCCGGAAACACCATATATTTT. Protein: CASSQDEGSGNTIYF.

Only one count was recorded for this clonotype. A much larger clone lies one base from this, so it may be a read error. The CDR3 bases are TGTGCCAGCAGGTCGACCCTAAACACCGAGGAGCTGTTTTTT. It specifies CASRSTLNTEELFF. The chain combines TRBV2 with TRBJ2-2; D gene unclear. Germline V CDR1 and CDR2: SNHLY, FYNNEI. This CDR3 contains 14 residues.

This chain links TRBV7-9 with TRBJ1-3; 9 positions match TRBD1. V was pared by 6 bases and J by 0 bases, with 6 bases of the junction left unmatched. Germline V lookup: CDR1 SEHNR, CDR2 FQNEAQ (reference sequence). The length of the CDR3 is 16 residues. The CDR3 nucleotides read TGTGCCAGCAGTGGGGACAGGGTTATCTCTGGAAACACCATATATTTT. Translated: CASSGDRVISGNTIYF.

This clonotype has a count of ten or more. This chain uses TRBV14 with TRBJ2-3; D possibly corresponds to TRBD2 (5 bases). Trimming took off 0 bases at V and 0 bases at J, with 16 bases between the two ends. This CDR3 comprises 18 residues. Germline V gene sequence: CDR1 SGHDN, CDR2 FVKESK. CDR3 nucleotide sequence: TGTGCCAGCAGCCAAGAAGAAGGGTTCGGGATTAGCACAGATACGCAGTATTTT. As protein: CASSQEEGFGISTDTQYF.

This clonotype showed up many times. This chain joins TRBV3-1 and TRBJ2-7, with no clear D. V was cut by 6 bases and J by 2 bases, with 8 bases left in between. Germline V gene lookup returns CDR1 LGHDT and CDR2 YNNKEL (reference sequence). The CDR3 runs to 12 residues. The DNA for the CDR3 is TGTGCCAGCAGTTCCGACACCTACGAGCAGTACTTC. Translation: CASSSDTYEQYF.

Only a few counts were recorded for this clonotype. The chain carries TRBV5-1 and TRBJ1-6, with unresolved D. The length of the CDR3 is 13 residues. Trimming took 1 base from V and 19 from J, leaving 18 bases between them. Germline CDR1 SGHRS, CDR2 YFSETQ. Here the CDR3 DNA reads TGCGCCAGCAGCTTGACCCCGTTTGGACGAAGACACTTT. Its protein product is CASSLTPFGRRHF.

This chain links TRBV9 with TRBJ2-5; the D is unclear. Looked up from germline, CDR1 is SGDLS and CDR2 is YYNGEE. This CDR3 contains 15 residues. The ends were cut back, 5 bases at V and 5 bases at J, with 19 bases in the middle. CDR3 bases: TGTGCCAGCAGTCTAGGGTGGTCTACTGGGGAGACCCAGTACTTC. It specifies CASSLGWSTGETQYF.

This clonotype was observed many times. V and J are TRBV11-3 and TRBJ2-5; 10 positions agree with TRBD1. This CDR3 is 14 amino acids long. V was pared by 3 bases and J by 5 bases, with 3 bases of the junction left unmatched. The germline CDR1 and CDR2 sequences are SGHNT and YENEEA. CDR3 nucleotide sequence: TGTGCCAGCAGCTTGGGACAGGGGAGTGAGACCCAGTACTTC. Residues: CASSLGQGSETQYF.

The CDR3 loop reads CASSLSGGRLQETQYF. The CDR3 bases are TGTGCCAGCAGTTTATCCGGCGGGAGGCTCCAAGAGACCCAGTACTTC. The chain combines TRBV27 with TRBJ2-5; TRBD2 matches 8 bases. Germline V lookup: CDR1 MNHEY, CDR2 SMNVEV (reference sequence). This CDR3 contains 16 residues. Trimming took 0 bases from V and 1 from J; bases not matched to a gene: 4.

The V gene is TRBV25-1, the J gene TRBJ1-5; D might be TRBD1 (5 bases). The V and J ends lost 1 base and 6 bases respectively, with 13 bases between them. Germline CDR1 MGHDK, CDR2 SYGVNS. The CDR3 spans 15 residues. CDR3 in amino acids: CASSEFGGGGQPQHF. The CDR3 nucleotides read TGTGCCAGCAGTGAATTCGGGGGTGGAGGTCAGCCCCAGCATTTT.

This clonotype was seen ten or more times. Written as DNA, the CDR3 is TGTGCCAGCAGTTTACTCCCCGCCAGGGTCGTGACTGAAGCTTTCTTT. This gives the protein CASSLLPARVVTEAFF. The chain carries TRBV12-3 or TRBV12-4 and TRBJ1-1; TRBD1 might be the D (5 bases). The CDR3 covers 16 residues. The V end was cut by 2 bases, the J end by 5 bases, with 18 bases between.

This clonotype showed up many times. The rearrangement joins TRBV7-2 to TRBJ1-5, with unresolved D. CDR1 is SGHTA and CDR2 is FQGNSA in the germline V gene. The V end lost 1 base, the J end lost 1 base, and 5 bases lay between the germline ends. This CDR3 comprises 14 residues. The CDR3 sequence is CASSLDLSNQPQHF. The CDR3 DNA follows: TGTGCCAGCAGCTTAGACCTGAGCAATCAGCCCCAGCATTTT.

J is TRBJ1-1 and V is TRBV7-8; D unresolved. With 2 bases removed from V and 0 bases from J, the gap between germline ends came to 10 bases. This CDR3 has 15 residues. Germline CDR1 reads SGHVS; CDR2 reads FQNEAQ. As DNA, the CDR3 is TGTGCCAGCAGCTTACGAAGCTCAGTGAACACTGAAGCTTTCTTT. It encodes CASSLRSSVNTEAFF.

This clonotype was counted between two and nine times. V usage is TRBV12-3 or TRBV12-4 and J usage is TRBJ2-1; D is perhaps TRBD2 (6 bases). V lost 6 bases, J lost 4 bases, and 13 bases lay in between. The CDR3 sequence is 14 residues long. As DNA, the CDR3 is TGTGCCAGCAGATACGGGGGTTCGTACAATGAGCAGTTCTTC. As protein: CASRYGGSYNEQFF.

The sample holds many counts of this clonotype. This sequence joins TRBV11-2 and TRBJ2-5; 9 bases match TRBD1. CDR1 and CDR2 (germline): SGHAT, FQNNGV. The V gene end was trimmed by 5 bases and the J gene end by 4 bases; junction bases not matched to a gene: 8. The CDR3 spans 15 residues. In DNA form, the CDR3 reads TGTGCCAGCAGCCCTCGAGGGGACAGGGCAGAGACCCAGTACTTC. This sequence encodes CASSPRGDRAETQYF.

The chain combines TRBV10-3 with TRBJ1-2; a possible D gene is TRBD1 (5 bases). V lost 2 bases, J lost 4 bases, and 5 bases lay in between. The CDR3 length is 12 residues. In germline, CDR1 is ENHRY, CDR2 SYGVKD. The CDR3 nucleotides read TGTGCCATCAGTGAGGGGGGCTATGGCTACACCTTC. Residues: CAISEGGYGYTF.

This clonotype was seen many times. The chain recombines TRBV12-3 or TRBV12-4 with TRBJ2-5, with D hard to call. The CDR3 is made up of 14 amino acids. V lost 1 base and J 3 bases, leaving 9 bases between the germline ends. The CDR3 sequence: CASSLGITKETQYF. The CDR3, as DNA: TGTGCCAGCAGTTTAGGCATCACAAAAGAGACCCAGTACTTC.

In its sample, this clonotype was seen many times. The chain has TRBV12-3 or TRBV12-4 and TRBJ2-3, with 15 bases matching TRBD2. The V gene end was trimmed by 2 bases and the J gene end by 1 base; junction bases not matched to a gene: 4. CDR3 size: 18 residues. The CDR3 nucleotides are TGTGCCAGCAGTTTACGACGGACTAGCGGGGGGGGCACAGATACGCAGTATTTT. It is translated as CASSLRRTSGGGTDTQYF.

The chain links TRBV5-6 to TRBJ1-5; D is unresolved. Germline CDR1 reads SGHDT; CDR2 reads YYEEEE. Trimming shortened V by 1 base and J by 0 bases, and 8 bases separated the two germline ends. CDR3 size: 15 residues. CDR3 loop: CASSLWFDSNQPQHF. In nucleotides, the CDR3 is TGTGCCAGCAGCTTGTGGTTCGATAGCAATCAGCCCCAGCATTTT.

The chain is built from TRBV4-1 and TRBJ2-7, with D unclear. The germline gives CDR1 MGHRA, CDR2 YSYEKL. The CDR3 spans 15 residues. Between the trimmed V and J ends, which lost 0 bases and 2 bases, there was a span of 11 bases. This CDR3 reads CASSQDSSGTYEQYF. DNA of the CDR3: TGCGCCAGCAGCCAAGATTCCTCTGGAACCTACGAGCAGTACTTC.